This T cell receptor beta chain comes out of a study of T cell repertoires in cytomegalovirus infection. Study overall: Public TCR beta signatures indicated both CMV infection and matching HLA type.

Deletions cut 1 base from V and 6 bases from J, with 9 bases between. The CDR3 is 13 amino acids. TCRdb fed the reads into MiXCR, producing one record per CDR3 protein. The data contain about a million distinct CDR3 sequences, 25% to 40% of them singletons. This clonotype was counted once. Antigen unknown. The chain is built from TRBV12-3 or TRBV12-4 and TRBJ1-2; no reliable D call. This clonotype was sampled from a human donor in good health (CMV status not recorded). Some clones in this sample may be carry-over from other donors' samples. This specimen was cultured CD8+ T cells from PBMCs, taken from culture after CMV antigen stimulation. The CDR3 nucleotides are TGTGCCAGCAGTTTAGAGAGTTCCAATGGCTACACCTTC. This translates into CASSLESSNGYTF.